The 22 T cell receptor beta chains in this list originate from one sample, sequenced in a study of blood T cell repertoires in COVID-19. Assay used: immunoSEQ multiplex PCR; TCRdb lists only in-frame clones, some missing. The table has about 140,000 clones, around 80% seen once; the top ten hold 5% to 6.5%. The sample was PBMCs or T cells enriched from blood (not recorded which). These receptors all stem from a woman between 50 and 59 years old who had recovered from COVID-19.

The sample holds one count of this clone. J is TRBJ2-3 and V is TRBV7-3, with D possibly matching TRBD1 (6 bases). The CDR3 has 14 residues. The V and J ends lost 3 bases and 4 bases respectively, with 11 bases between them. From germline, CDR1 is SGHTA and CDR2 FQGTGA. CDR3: CASSLLGAPDTQYF. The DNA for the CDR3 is TGTGCCAGCAGCTTGTTGGGGGCACCAGATACGCAGTATTTT.

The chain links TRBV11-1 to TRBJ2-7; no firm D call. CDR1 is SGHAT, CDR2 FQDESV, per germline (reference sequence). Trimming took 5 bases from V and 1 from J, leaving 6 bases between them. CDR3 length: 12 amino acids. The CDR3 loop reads CASSHLSYEQYF. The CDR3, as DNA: TGTGCCAGCAGCCACCTATCCTACGAGCAGTACTTC. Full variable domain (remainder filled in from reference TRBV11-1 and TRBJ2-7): EAEVAQSPRYKITEKSQAVAFWCDPISGHATLYWYRQILGQGPELLVQFQDESVVDDSQLPKDRFSAERLKGVDSTLKIQPAELGDSAMYLCASSHLSYEQYFGPGTRLTVT.

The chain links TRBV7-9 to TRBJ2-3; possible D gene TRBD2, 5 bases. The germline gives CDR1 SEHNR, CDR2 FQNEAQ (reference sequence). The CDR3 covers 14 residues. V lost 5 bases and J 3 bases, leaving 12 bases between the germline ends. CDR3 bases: TGTGCCAGCAGCCGTCCGCCGGGGACAGATACGCAGTATTTT. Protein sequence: CASSRPPGTDTQYF.

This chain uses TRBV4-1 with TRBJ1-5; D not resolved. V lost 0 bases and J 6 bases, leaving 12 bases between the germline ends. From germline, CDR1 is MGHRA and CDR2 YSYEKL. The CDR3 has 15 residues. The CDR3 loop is CASSQDQSASQPQHF. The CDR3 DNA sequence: TGCGCCAGCAGCCAAGATCAGTCAGCTAGTCAGCCCCAGCATTTT.

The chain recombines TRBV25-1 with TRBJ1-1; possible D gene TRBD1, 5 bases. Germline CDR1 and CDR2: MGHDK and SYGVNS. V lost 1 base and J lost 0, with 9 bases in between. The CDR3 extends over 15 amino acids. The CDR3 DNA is TGTGCCAGCAGTGAATCCGGGGGGATGAACACTGAAGCTTTCTTT. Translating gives CASSESGGMNTEAFF.

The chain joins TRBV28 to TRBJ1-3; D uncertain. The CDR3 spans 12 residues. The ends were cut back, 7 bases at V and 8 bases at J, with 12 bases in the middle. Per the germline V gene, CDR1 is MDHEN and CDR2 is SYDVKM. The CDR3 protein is CASIQAPYTIYF. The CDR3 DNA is TGTGCCAGCATCCAAGCCCCATACACCATATATTTT.

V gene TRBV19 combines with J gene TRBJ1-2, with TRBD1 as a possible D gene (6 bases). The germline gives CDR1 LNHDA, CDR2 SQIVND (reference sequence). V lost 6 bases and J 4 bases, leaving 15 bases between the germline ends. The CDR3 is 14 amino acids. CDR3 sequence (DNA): TGTGCCAGTAGCGGACTAGGACAGAGCTATGGCTACACCTTC. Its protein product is CASSGLGQSYGYTF.

The CDR3 is CASSELWSGGASEQFF. CDR3 nucleotide sequence: TGTGCCAGCAGTGAATTATGGAGCGGGGGGGCTAGTGAGCAGTTCTTC. This chain connects TRBV25-1 to TRBJ2-1; 10 bases agree with TRBD2. J was trimmed by 9 bases and V by 1 base; bases with no gene match: 9. The CDR3 length is 16 residues. The germline CDR1 and CDR2 sequences are MGHDK and SYGVNS. Full variable domain (rest looked up from reference TRBV25-1 and TRBJ2-1): EADIYQTPRYLVIGTGKKITLECSQTMGHDKMYWYQQDPGMELHLIHYSYGVNSTEKGDLSSESTVSRIRTEHFPLTLESARPSHTSQYLCASSELWSGGASEQFFGPGTRLTVL.

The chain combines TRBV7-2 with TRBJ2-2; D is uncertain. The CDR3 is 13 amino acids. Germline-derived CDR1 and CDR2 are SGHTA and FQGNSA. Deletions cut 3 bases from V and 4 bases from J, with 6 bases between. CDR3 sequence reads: CASSFRGTGELFF. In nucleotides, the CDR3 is TGTGCCAGCAGCTTCAGAGGCACCGGGGAGCTGTTTTTT.

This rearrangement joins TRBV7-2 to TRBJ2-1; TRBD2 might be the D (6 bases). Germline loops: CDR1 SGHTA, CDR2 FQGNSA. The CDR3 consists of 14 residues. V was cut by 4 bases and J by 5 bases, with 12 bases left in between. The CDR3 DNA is TGTGCCAGCAGCTCCGGGACTGTTAACAATGAGCAGTTCTTC. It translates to CASSSGTVNNEQFF.

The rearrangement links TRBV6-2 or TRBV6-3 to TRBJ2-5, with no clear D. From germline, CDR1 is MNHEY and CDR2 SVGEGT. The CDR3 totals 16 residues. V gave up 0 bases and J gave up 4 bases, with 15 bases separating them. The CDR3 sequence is CASSYSSLPPRETQYF. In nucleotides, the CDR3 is TGTGCCAGCAGTTACTCGAGTCTGCCCCCACGAGAGACCCAGTACTTC.

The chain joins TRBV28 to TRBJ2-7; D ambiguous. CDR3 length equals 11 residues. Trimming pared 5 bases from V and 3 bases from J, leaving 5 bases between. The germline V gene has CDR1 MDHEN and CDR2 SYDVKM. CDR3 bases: TGTGCCAGCAGTACCTACTACGAGCAGTACTTC. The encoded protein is CASSTYYEQYF.

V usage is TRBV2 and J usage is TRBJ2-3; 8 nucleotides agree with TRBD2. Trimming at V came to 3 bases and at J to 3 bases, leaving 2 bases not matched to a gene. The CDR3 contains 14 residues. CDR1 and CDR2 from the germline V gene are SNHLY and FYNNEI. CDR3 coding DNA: TGTGCCAGCAGTGAGGGGACTAGAACAGATACGCAGTATTTT. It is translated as CASSEGTRTDTQYF.

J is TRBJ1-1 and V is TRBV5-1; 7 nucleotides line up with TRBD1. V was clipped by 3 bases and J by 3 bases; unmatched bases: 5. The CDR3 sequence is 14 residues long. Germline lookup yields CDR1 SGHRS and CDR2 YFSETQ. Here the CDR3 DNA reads TGCGCCAGCAGCTCCGGGACAGAGTACACTGAAGCTTTCTTT. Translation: CASSSGTEYTEAFF.

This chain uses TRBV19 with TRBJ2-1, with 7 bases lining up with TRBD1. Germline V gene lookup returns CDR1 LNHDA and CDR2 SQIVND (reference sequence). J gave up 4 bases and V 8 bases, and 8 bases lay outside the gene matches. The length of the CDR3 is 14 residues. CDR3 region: CASGLGTVYNEQFF. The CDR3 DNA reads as TGTGCCAGTGGGTTGGGGACAGTTTACAATGAGCAGTTCTTC.

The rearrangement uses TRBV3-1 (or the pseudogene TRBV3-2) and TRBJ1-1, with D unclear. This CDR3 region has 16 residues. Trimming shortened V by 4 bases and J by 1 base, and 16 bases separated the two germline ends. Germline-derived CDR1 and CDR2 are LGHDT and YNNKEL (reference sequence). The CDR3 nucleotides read TGTGCCAGCAGCCCCGACCTTTCTGGGAGGAACACTGAAGCTTTCTTT. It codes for CASSPDLSGRNTEAFF.

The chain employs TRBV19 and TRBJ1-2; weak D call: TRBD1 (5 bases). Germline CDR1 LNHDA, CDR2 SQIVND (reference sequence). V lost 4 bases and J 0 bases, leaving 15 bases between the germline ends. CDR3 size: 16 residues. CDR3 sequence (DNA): TGTGCCAGTAGTAACCCCCCCGGGGGGGCTAACTATGGCTACACCTTC. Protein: CASSNPPGGANYGYTF.

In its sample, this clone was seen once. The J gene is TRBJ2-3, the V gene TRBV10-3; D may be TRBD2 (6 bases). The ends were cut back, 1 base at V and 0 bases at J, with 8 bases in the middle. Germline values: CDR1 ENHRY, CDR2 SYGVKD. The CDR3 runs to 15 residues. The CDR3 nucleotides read TGTGCCATCAGTGAGTGGGGGACTAGCACAGATACGCAGTATTTT. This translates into CAISEWGTSTDTQYF.

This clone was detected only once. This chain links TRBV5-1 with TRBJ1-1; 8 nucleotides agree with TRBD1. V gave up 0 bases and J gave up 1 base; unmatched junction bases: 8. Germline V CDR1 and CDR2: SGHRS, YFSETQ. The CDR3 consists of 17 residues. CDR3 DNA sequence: TGCGCCAGCAGCTTGGGACCTAGGGACAGGCCGAACACTGAAGCTTTCTTT. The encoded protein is CASSLGPRDRPNTEAFF.

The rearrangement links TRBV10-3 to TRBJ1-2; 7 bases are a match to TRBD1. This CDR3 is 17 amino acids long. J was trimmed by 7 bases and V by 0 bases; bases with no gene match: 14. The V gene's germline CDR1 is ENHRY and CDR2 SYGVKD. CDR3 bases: TGTGCCATCAGTGAGTCGGCAGGGGGGAATGGCTACGGTGGCTACACCTTC. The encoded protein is CAISESAGGNGYGGYTF.

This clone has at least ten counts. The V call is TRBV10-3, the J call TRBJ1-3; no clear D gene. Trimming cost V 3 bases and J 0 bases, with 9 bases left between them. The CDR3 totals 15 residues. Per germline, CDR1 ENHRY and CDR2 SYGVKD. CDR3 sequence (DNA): TGTGCCATCAGTGAAGGTGCGGGCTCTGGAAACACCATATATTTT. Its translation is CAISEGAGSGNTIYF.

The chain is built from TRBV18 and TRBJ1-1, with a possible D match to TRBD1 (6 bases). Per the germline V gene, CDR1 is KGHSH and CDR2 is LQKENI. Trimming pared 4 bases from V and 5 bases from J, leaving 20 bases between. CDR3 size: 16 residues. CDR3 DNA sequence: TGTGCCAGCTCACGGGCGGCGGGGGGCGATAGTACTGAAGCTTTCTTT. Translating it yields CASSRAAGGDSTEAFF.